This T cell receptor (beta chain) was captured in a study of cytomegalovirus exposure and HLA in healthy donors. Study-wide results and limits: Solely CMV serostatus was available to characterize immune exposure. The Asian-associated ancestry cluster reportedly had fewer N-insertions than the approximately 650-donor mean in a later analysis.

The length of the CDR3 is 14 residues. The germline CDR1 and CDR2 sequences are SGHRS and YFSETQ. V dropped 4 bases and J dropped 5; count of bases not matched to a gene: 6. The study ran its PCR with 60 Vbeta and 13 Jbeta primers. Assay used: immunoSEQ multiplex PCR; TCRdb lists only in-frame clones, some missing. The data hold about 150,000 clones, with more than 70% observed a single time. As concerns this clone: Antigen specificity is unknown.

The sequencing sample was made of PBMCs. The V gene is TRBV5-1, the J gene TRBJ1-2, with 9 nucleotides matching TRBD1. The sequence came from a man aged 45-65 years in good health and CMV-seropositive. The CDR3 here is CASSPGGQGYGYTF. The DNA of the CDR3 is TGCGCCAGCAGCCCCGGGGGACAGGGATATGGCTACACCTTC.